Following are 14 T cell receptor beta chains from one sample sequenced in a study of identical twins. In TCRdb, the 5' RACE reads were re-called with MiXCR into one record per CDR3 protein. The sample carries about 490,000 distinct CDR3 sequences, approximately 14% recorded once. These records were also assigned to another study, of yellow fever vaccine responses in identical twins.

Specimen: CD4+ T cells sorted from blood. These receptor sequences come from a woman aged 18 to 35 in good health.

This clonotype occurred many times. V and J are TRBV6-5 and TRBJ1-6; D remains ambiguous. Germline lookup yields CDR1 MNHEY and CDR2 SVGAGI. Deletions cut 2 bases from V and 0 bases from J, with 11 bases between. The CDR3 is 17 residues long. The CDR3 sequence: CASSYRAGSSYNSPLHF. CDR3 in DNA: TGTGCCAGCAGTTACCGGGCAGGAAGCTCCTATAATTCACCCCTCCACTTT.

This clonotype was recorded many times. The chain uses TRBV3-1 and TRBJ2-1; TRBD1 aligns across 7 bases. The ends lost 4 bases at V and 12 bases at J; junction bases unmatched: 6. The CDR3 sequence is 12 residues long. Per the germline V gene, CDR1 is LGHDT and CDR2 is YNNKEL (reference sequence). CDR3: CASSRTGAGQFF. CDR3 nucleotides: TGTGCCAGCAGCCGTACAGGGGCGGGGCAGTTCTTC.

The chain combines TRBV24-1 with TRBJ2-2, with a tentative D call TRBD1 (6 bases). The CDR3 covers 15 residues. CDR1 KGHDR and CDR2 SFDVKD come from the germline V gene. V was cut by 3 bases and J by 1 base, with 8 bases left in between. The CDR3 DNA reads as TGTGCCACCAGTGATGGACAGAGGAACACCGGGGAGCTGTTTTTT. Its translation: CATSDGQRNTGELFF.

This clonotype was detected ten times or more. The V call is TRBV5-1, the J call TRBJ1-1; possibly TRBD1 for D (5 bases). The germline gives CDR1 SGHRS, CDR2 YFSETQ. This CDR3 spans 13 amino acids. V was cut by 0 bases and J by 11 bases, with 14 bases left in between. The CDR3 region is CASSLDGTARAFF. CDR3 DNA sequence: TGCGCCAGCAGCTTGGACGGGACGGCGCGCGCTTTCTTT. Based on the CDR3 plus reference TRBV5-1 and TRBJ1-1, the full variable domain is KAGVTQTPRYLIKTRGQQVTLSCSPISGHRSVSWYQQTPGQGLQFLFEYFSETQRNKGNFPGRFSGRQFSNSRSEMNVSTLELGDSALYLCASSLDGTARAFFGQGTRLTVV.

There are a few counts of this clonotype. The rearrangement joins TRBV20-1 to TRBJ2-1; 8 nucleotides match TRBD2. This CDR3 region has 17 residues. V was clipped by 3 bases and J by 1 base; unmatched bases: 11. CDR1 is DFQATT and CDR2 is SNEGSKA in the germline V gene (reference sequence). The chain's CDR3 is CSASGRVYRTSYNEQFF. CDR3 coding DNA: TGCAGTGCTAGCGGGAGGGTTTACCGGACTTCCTACAATGAGCAGTTCTTC.

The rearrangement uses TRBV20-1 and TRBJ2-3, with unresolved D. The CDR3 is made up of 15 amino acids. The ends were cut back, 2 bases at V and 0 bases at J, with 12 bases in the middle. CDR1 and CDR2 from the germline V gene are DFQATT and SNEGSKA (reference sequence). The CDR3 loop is CSARFTATSTDTQYF. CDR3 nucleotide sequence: TGCAGTGCTAGATTTACGGCAACTAGCACAGATACGCAGTATTTT.

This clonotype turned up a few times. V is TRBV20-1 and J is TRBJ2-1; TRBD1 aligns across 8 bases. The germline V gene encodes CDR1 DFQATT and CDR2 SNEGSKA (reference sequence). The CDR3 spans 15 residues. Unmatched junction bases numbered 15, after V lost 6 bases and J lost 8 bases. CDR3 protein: CSAPPGQGASDEQFF. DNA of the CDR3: TGCAGTGCCCCACCGGGCCAGGGGGCAAGCGATGAGCAGTTCTTC.

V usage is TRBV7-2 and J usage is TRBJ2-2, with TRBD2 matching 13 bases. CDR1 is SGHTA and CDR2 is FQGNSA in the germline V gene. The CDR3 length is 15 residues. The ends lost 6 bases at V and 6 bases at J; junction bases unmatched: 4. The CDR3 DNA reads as TGTGCCAGCAGACTAGCGGGAGGGCCATCCGGGGAGCTGTTTTTT. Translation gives CASRLAGGPSGELFF.

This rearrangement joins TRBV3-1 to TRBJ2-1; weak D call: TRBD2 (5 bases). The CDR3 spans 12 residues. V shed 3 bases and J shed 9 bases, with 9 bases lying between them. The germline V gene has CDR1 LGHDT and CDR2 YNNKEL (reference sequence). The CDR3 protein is CASSHKSGEQFF. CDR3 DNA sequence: TGTGCCAGCAGCCATAAAAGCGGTGAGCAGTTCTTC.

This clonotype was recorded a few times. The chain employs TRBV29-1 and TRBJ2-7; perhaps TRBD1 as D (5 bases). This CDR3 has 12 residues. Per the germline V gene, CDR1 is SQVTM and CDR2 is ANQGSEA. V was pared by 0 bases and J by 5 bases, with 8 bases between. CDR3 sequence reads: CSVEEGVDEQYF. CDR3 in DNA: TGCAGCGTTGAAGAAGGGGTGGACGAGCAGTACTTC.

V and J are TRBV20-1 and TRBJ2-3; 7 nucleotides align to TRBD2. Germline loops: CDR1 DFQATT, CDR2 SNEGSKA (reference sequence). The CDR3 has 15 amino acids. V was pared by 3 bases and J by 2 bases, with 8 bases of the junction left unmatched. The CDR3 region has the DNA TGCAGTGCTAGGACTAGCCAACAATACACAGATACGCAGTATTTT. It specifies CSARTSQQYTDTQYF.

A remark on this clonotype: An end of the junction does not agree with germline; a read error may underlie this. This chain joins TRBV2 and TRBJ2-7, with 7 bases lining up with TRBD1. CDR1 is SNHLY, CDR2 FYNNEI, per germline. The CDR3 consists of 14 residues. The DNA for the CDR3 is TGTGCCAGCAGTGGAGGGGGCATGGGGTACGAGGAGTACTTC. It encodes CASSGGGMGYEEYF.

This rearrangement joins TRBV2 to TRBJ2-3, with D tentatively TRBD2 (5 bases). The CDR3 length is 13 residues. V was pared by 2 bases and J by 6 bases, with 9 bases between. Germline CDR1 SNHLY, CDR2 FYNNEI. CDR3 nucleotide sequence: TGTGCCAGCAGTGAACCGGGGTTTGATACGCAGTATTTT. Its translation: CASSEPGFDTQYF.

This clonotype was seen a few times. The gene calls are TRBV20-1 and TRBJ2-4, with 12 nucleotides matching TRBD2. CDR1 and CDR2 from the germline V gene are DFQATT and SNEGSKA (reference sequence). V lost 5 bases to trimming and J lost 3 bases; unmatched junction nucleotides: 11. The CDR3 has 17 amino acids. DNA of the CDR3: TGCAGTGCTTCCGGGACTAGCGGGTCTCAGGACAAAAACATTCAGTACTTC. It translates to CSASGTSGSQDKNIQYF.